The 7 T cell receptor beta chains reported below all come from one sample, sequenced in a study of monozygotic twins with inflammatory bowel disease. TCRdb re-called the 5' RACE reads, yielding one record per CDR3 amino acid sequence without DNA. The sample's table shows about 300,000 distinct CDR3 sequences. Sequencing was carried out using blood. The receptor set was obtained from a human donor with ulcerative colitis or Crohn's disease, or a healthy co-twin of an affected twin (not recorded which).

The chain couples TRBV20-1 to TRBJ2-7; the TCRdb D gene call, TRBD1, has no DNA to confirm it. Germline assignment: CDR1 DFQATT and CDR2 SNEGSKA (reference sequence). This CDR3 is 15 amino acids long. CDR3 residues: CSARDRGTVKYEQYF.

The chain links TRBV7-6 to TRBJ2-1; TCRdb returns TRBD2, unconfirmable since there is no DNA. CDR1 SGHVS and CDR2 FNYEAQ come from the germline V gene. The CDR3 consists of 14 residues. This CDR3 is CASSQSRLADEQFF. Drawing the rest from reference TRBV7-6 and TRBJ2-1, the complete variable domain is GAGVSQSPRYKVTKRGQDVALRCDPISGHVSLYWYRQALGQGPEFLTYFNYEAQQDKSGLPNDRFSAERPEGSISTLTIQRTEQRDSAMYRCASSQSRLADEQFFGPGTRLTVL.

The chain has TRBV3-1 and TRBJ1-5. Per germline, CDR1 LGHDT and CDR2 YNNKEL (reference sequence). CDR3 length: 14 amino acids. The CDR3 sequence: CASSQLASNQPQHF.

CDR3 residues: CASSGNMGVTRIGELIF. The chain has TRBV25-1 and TRBJ2-2; TCRdb's assignment of TRBD1 cannot be checked, as there is no DNA. This CDR3 has 17 amino acids. Germline CDR1 is MGHDK and CDR2 is SYGVNS. The complete variable domain, with remaining parts taken from reference TRBV25-1 and TRBJ2-2, reads EADIYQTPRYLVIGTGKKITLECSQTMGHDKMYWYQQDPGMELHLIHYSYGVNSTEKGDLSSESTVSRIRTEHFPLTLESARPSHTSQYLCASSGNMGVTRIGELIFGEGSRLTVL.

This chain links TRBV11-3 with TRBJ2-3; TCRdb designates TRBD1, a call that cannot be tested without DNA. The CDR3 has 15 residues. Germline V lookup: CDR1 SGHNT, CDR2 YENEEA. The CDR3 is CASSYGHARMDTQYF.

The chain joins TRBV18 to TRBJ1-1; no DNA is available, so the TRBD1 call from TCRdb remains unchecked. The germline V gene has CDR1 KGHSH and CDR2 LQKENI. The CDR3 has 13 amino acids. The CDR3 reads CASSGQKNTEAFF.

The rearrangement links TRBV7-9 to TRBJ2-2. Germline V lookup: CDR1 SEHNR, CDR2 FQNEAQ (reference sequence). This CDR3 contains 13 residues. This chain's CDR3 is CASSLEENGELFF. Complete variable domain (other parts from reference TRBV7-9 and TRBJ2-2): DTGVSQNPRHKITKRGQNVTFRCDPISEHNRLYWYRQTLGQGPEFLTYFQNEAQLEKSRLLSDRFSAERPKGSFSTLEIQRTEQGDSAMYLCASSLEENGELFFGEGSRLTVL.